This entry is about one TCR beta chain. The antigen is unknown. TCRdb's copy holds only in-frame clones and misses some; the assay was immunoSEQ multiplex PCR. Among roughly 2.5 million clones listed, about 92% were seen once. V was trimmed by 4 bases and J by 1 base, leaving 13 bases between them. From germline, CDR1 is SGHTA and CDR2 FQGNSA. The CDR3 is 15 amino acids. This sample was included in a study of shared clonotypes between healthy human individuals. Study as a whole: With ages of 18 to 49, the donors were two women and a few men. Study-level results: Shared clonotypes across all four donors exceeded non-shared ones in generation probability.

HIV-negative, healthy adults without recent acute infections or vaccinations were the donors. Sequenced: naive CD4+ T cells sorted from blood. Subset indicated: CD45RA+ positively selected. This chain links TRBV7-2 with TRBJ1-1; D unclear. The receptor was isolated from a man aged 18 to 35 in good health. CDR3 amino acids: CASSSEHNRNTEAFF. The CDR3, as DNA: TGTGCCAGCAGCTCGGAACATAACCGGAACACTGAAGCTTTCTTT. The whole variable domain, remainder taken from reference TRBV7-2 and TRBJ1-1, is GAGVSQSPSNKVTEKGKDVELRCDPISGHTALYWYRQSLGQGLEFLIYFQGNSAPDKSGLPSDRFSAERTGGSVSTLTIQRTQQEDSAVYLCASSSEHNRNTEAFFGQGTRLTVV.